Listed below are T cell receptor beta chains from one sample, sequenced in a study of blood T cell repertoires in COVID-19. Profiling relied on immunoSEQ multiplex PCR, and the TCRdb table lists in-frame clones only, not all of them. Counted here are around 45,000 clones, 79% occurring once; the ten biggest clones make up 25% to 40%. The sequenced sample was peripheral blood. These receptors all come from a woman aged 80 or over with acute or convalescent COVID-19. The CDR3 runs from the conserved cysteine through the conserved F or W. Fields, in order: clone size, V gene, D gene, CDR3 length, J gene, CDR3 protein, CDR3 DNA. The D gene is left open where the match is weak. Only some rows state a clone size, as once, few, many or a class for expanded clones.

-	TRBV10-3	-	16	TRBJ2-1	CAISESTGRVYNEQFF	TGTGCCATCAGTGAGTCAACAGGACGAGTCTACAATGAGCAGTTCTTC
-	TRBV4-3	TRBD2	15	TRBJ2-2	CASSQDLGRHGELFF	TGCGCCAGCAGCCAAGATCTCGGGAGGCACGGGGAGCTGTTTTTT
-	TRBV25-1	-	16	TRBJ1-1	CASSEYSQGRKTEAFF	TGTGCCAGCAGTGAATATAGTCAGGGCAGGAAGACTGAAGCTTTCTTT
-	TRBV12-2	-	17	TRBJ1-3	CASRLARGGPCGNTIYF	TGTGCAAGTCGCTTAGCGCGTGGAGGACCTTGTGGAAACACCATATATTTT
-	TRBV7-2	TRBD1	14	TRBJ2-5	CASSLGQGQETQYF	TGTGCCAGCAGCTTAGGACAGGGTCAGGAGACCCAGTACTTC
-	TRBV7-8	-	11	TRBJ2-7	CASSRLYEQYF	TGTGCCAGCAGCCGCCTCTACGAGCAGTACTTC
-	TRBV19	-	15	TRBJ2-3	CASSRAPTAGDTQYF	TGTGCCAGTAGTAGGGCACCGACCGCGGGAGATACGCAGTATTTT
-	TRBV5-1	TRBD1	12	TRBJ1-2	CASRVDRGSYTF	TGCGCCAGCAGGGTCGACAGGGGTAGCTACACCTTC
-	TRBV12-1	-	19	TRBJ2-1	CASSGRTSGLGLCYNEQFF	TGTGCCAGCAGCGGACGGACTAGCGGGCTTGGTCTGTGTTACAATGAGCAGTTCTTC
few	TRBV15	-	15	TRBJ1-5	CATSRDRGSNQPQHF	TGTGCCACCAGCAGGGACAGAGGGAGCAATCAGCCCCAGCATTTT
-	TRBV2	-	13	TRBJ1-2	CASKGPGSYGYTF	TGTGCCAGCAAGGGTCCGGGGAGCTATGGCTACACCTTC
-	TRBV27	-	13	TRBJ1-2	CASSPRGAHGYIF	TGTGCCAGCAGCCCCAGGGGCGCCCATGGCTACATCTTC
-	TRBV15	-	15	TRBJ1-4	CATSIRSSGNEKLFF	TGTGCCACCAGCATTCGGTCGAGCGGGAATGAAAAACTGTTTTTT
-	TRBV10-3	TRBD1	18	TRBJ1-5	CAISPGQGARSGNQPQHF	TGTGCCATCAGCCCGGGACAGGGGGCGCGAAGCGGCAATCAGCCCCAGCATTTT
-	TRBV27	TRBD1	15	TRBJ1-4	CASSFAGTGNEKLFF	TGTGCCAGCAGTTTCGCCGGGACAGGGAATGAAAAACTGTTTTTT
-	TRBV2	TRBD1	14	TRBJ2-2	CASQTGGFTGELFF	TGTGCCAGTCAGACAGGGGGTTTCACCGGGGAGCTGTTTTTT
-	TRBV4-3	-	15	TRBJ2-3	CASSRTTSSTDTQYF	TGCGCCAGCAGCCGAACAACCTCTAGCACAGATACGCAGTATTTT
-	TRBV5-6	-	14	TRBJ1-1	CASSWGEVNTEAFF	TGTGCCAGCAGCTGGGGGGAGGTAAACACTGAAGCTTTCTTT
-	TRBV30	-	13	TRBJ2-3	CAWKSGNTDTQYF	TGTGCCTGGAAGTCCGGGAACACAGATACGCAGTATTTT
-	TRBV27	TRBD1	14	TRBJ1-1	CASSSTRDSPEAFF	TGTGCCAGCAGTTCTACCCGGGACAGCCCTGAAGCTTTCTTT
few	TRBV7-9	-	18	TRBJ2-2	CASIRPPGHPRNTGELFF	TGTGCCAGCATCCGACCACCGGGACACCCTAGGAACACCGGGGAGCTGTTTTTT
-	TRBV5-4	TRBD2	15	TRBJ2-3	CASSLAGLSTDTQYF	TGTGCCAGCAGCTTGGCGGGACTAAGCACAGATACGCAGTATTTT
-	TRBV6-2/TRBV6-3	TRBD2	16	TRBJ2-1	CASSYEAGTTSNEQFF	TGTGCCAGCAGTTACGAAGCGGGGACTACTAGCAATGAGCAGTTCTTC
-	TRBV10-3	-	14	TRBJ1-4	CAISEGRGNEKLFF	TGTGCCATCAGTGAGGGCAGGGGTAATGAAAAACTGTTTTTT
-	TRBV7-9	TRBD2	14	TRBJ2-7	CASSLLAESYEQYF	TGTGCCAGCAGCTTACTAGCGGAATCCTACGAGCAGTACTTC
-	TRBV12-3/TRBV12-4	-	13	TRBJ1-1	CASSLSGDTEAFF	TGTGCCAGCAGTTTATCAGGGGACACTGAAGCTTTCTTT
-	TRBV11-2	-	16	TRBJ2-5	CASSLWLAGTQETQYF	TGTGCCAGCAGCTTATGGTTGGCGGGTACTCAAGAGACCCAGTACTTC
-	TRBV27	TRBD2	18	TRBJ2-7	CASSKQGGSGSWSYEQYF	TGTGCCAGCAGTAAACAGGGAGGTAGCGGGAGTTGGTCCTACGAGCAGTACTTC
-	TRBV7-2	-	14	TRBJ1-1	CASSLGTFENEAFF	TGTGCCAGCAGCTTAGGGACATTTGAGAATGAAGCTTTCTTT